This is a list of T cell receptor beta chains from one sample in a study of T cells in localized non-small cell lung cancer. Generated by immunoSEQ multiplex PCR, the TCRdb table keeps only in-frame clones and is missing some. The table lists about 48,000 clones, 77% of them singletons. Specimen: peripheral blood, collected before any cancer treatment. All receptors come from a man aged 35 to 70 with stage I squamous cell lung carcinoma. Both conserved end residues are trimmed from each CDR3. The order of the fields is clone size, V gene, CDR3 protein. Rows give clone size only sometimes, using once, few, many, or a class for an expanded clone.

>once|TRBV5-1
ASSVAGANVLT
>-|TRBV5-1
ASSLEGAANNQPQH
>-|TRBV7-6
ASSLEDGNSPLH
>-|TRBV7-3
ASSLGQGSNNEQF
>-|TRBV9
ASSQGSPVLQETQY
>-|TRBV4-3
ASSQDPQANNQPQH
>-|TRBV10-3
AARDGGRNNSPLH
>-|TRBV10-3
AISEPTSGDFEETQY
>many|TRBV2
ASSTSGFGDQPQH
>-|TRBV5-1
ASSPTGDQPQH
>once|TRBV9
ASSETGLGETQY
>-|TRBV6-1
ASSDLGGGETQY
>-|TRBV7-3
ASSFSLRDEQF
>-|TRBV28
ASSLGQRPTDTQY
>few|TRBV2
ASEINPQETQY
>-|TRBV2
ASSRQTYEQY
>-|TRBV4-2
ASSSTGVGSPLH
>-|TRBV23-1
ASSQWGRIQF
>-|TRBV5-5
ASSLAPPFGSYEQY
>few|TRBV6-6
ASSGLVNGNTIY
>-|TRBV7-3
ASSLMAGADTGELF
>-|TRBV28
ASSAPGRPGGYT
>once|TRBV10-2
ASSESAGVEGTGELF
>once|TRBV25-1
ASSDLGRGSKAHYEQY
>-|TRBV21-1
ASPLTRNTEAF
>-|TRBV6-5
ASIGENTEAF
>-|TRBV29-1
SVDLGDRGYT
>-|TRBV28
ASRLQGTGNTIY
>-|TRBV19
ASSIMTVNYGYT
>-|TRBV5-6
ASSRTWGTGGTGELF
>-|TRBV10-2
ASSLGGLSGYT